These 19 T cell receptor beta chains were all obtained from the same sample, sequenced in a study of blood T cell repertoires in COVID-19. TCRdb keeps only in-frame clones here, not all; method: immunoSEQ multiplex PCR. This table has tens of thousands of clones, less than 80% appearing once. The sequenced material came from peripheral blood. These receptors originate from a man aged 65-85 years with COVID-19, enrolled during active disease.

The gene calls are TRBV5-1 and TRBJ1-4; D gene unclear. The germline gives CDR1 SGHRS, CDR2 YFSETQ. CDR3 size: 16 residues. Trimming took 0 bases from V and 0 from J, leaving 9 bases between them. The CDR3 DNA is TGCGCCAGCAGCTTGGCAATGGGAGCAACTAATGAAAAACTGTTTTTT. Its translation is CASSLAMGATNEKLFF.

The gene calls are TRBV10-3 and TRBJ2-7; 7 bases fit TRBD1. Trimming took 2 bases from V and 3 from J; bases not matched to a gene: 7. Germline V CDR1 and CDR2: ENHRY, SYGVKD. The CDR3 loop spans 15 amino acids. DNA of the CDR3: TGTGCCATCAGTGAGGGACAGGCGGTTCACTACGAGCAGTACTTC. This translates into CAISEGQAVHYEQYF.

This clone was seen more than once but under ten times. The CDR3 sequence is CASSYLGAYGVYTF. The CDR3 DNA sequence: TGTGCCAGCAGTTACCTGGGGGCCTACGGGGTCTACACCTTC. V is TRBV6-6 and J is TRBJ1-2, with a possible D match to TRBD1 (6 bases). Germline values: CDR1 MNHNY, CDR2 SVGAGI (reference sequence). Trimming removed 2 bases from V and 10 bases from J, with 17 bases in between. The CDR3 has 14 residues.

In its sample, this clone was seen a few times. V gene TRBV11-2 combines with J gene TRBJ2-5; 7 nucleotides agree with TRBD2. CDR1 and CDR2 from the germline V gene are SGHAT and FQNNGV. After removal of 0 bases from V and 1 base from J, the junction contained 2 bases not matched to a gene. The length of the CDR3 is 15 residues. Here the CDR3 reads CASSLEPSGQETQYF. DNA for the CDR3: TGTGCCAGCAGCTTAGAACCTAGCGGCCAAGAGACCCAGTACTTC.

The gene calls are TRBV4-1 and TRBJ1-5, with D unresolved. Germline CDR1 reads MGHRA; CDR2 reads YSYEKL. V shed 2 bases and J shed 3 bases, with 23 bases lying between them. This CDR3 region has 19 residues. The CDR3 region is CASSQLLLRGGPSNQPQHF. CDR3 DNA sequence: TGCGCCAGCAGCCAATTGTTATTACGAGGCGGGCCTTCCAATCAGCCCCAGCATTTT.

The V gene is TRBV9, the J gene TRBJ2-5; 13 bases agree with TRBD2. The CDR3 is 16 amino acids. Germline loops: CDR1 SGDLS, CDR2 YYNGEE. Unmatched junction bases numbered 8, after V lost 7 bases and J lost 2 bases. CDR3 nucleotides: TGTGCCAGCCGGCGGGGACTAGCGGGGTTACAAGAGACCCAGTACTTC. Translating it yields CASRRGLAGLQETQYF.

This clone turned up a few times. The gene calls are TRBV30 and TRBJ2-7; 8 bases are shared with TRBD2. The CDR3 has 20 amino acids. Trimming removed 3 bases from V and 1 base from J; junction bases left unmatched: 23. Germline CDR1 GTSNPN, CDR2 SVGIG (reference sequence). CDR3 nucleotides: TGTGCCTGGAGCAAACTTTCCGGCGGGAGGCTCGACGCCATATCCTACGAGCAGTACTTC. Encoded protein: CAWSKLSGGRLDAISYEQYF. Drawing the rest from reference TRBV30 and TRBJ2-7, the complete variable domain is SQTIHQWPATLVQPVGSPLSLECTVEGTSNPNLYWYRQAAGRGLQLLFYSVGIGQISSEVPQNLSASRPQDRQFILSSKKLLLSDSGFYLCAWSKLSGGRLDAISYEQYFGPGTRLTVT.

The chain has TRBV6-5 and TRBJ1-5; 11 bases line up with TRBD1. V dropped 6 bases and J dropped 9; count of bases not matched to a gene: 4. This CDR3 has 13 residues. CDR1 and CDR2 from the germline V gene are MNHEY and SVGAGI. CDR3: CASRGQGGTPQHF. Here the CDR3 DNA reads TGTGCCAGCAGGGGACAGGGGGGTACGCCCCAGCATTTT.

This clone is medium-sized within its sample. The genes are TRBV10-3 and TRBJ2-7; 12 bases are a match to TRBD2. There are 17 residues in the CDR3. Germline assignment: CDR1 ENHRY and CDR2 SYGVKD. J was trimmed by 5 bases and V by 6 bases; bases with no gene match: 14. The CDR3 DNA reads TGTGCCATCAGCACATTCATGACTAGCGGGAGTTCACACGAGCAGTACTTC. It specifies CAISTFMTSGSSHEQYF.

The chain has TRBV12-3 or TRBV12-4 and TRBJ1-3, with D uncertain. V gave up 6 bases and J gave up 6 bases, with 6 bases separating them. The CDR3 covers 11 residues. CDR3 protein: CASSSLNTIYF. DNA for the CDR3: TGTGCCAGCAGCTCCTTAAACACCATATATTTT.

J is TRBJ2-1 and V is TRBV9, with TRBD2 identical over 9 bases. The CDR3 extends over 16 amino acids. V trimming: 3 bases; J trimming: 0 bases; junction bases outside the gene matches: 4. Germline V CDR1 and CDR2: SGDLS, YYNGEE. The CDR3, as DNA: TGTGCCAGCAGCGGGACTAGCGCGAGCTCCTACAATGAGCAGTTCTTC. Its protein product is CASSGTSASSYNEQFF.

By frequency in the sample, this clone is medium-sized (0.01 to 0.1%). This sequence joins TRBV7-9 and TRBJ2-5, with TRBD1 matching 7 bases. CDR1 is SEHNR and CDR2 is FQNEAQ in the germline V gene (reference sequence). The V and J ends lost 6 bases and 5 bases, in that order; junction bases with no gene match: 9. The CDR3 sequence is 14 residues long. The CDR3 loop reads CASSQTGYSETQYF. In DNA form, the CDR3 reads TGTGCCAGCAGTCAGACAGGGTATTCGGAGACCCAGTACTTC.

The chain has TRBV5-1 and TRBJ1-6; D is possibly TRBD1 (6 bases). CDR3 length: 13 residues. Trimming stripped 4 bases from V and 9 bases from J, with 11 bases between. Germline CDR1 SGHRS, CDR2 YFSETQ. The CDR3 protein is CASSPGDISPLHF. For the CDR3, the DNA is TGCGCCAGCAGCCCAGGGGACATTTCACCCCTCCACTTT.

By proportion, this clone is large. The rearrangement links TRBV12-5 to TRBJ2-7; weak D call: TRBD1 (5 bases). The CDR3 loop spans 14 amino acids. V lost 1 base and J lost 4, with 11 bases in between. Germline V gene data show CDR1 as LGHNT and CDR2 as FRNRAP. The CDR3 loop reads CASGLATDTYEQYF. DNA for the CDR3: TGTGCTAGTGGTTTGGCGACAGACACTTACGAGCAGTACTTC.

This sequence joins TRBV2 and TRBJ2-7, with D maybe TRBD1 (6 bases). The V gene's germline CDR1 is SNHLY and CDR2 FYNNEI. Trimming stripped 3 bases from V and 5 bases from J, with 11 bases between. The CDR3 is 13 amino acids. DNA for the CDR3: TGTGCCAGCAGTGACAGGGGTTTCGACGAGCAGTACTTC. Its translation: CASSDRGFDEQYF.

Worth noting for this clone: Distinct nucleotide sequences in the sample also encode this CDR3. The chain recombines TRBV6-6 with TRBJ1-5, with 7 positions matching TRBD1. Germline V lookup: CDR1 MNHNY, CDR2 SVGAGI (reference sequence). The CDR3 consists of 12 residues. The ends lost 4 bases at V and 7 bases at J; junction bases unmatched: 1. The CDR3 DNA is TGTGCCAGCAGTTTGGACAGGCAGCCCCAGCATTTT. The encoded protein is CASSLDRQPQHF.

This clone was picked up one time. The V and J genes are TRBV18 and TRBJ2-5; 10 positions agree with TRBD2. Germline-derived CDR1 and CDR2 are KGHSH and LQKENI. V gave up 4 bases and J gave up 1 base; unmatched junction bases: 6. The CDR3 consists of 16 residues. The chain's CDR3 is CASSRGSGGFQETQYF. The CDR3 DNA reads TGTGCCAGCTCACGAGGTAGCGGGGGGTTCCAAGAGACCCAGTACTTC.

The chain combines TRBV5-1 with TRBJ2-7; TRBD1 matches at 7 bases. V lost 7 bases, J lost 6 bases, and 10 bases stayed unmatched. CDR1 and CDR2 (germline): SGHRS, YFSETQ. CDR3 length equals 13 residues. In DNA form, the CDR3 reads TGCGCCAGCTCCCTGGGCAACAGGGGCGAGCAGTACTTC. Its translation is CASSLGNRGEQYF.

By its share, this clone is medium-sized. The V gene is TRBV11-3, the J gene TRBJ2-6; tentative D call: TRBD2 (5 bases). The CDR3 loop spans 16 amino acids. The ends were cut back, 3 bases at V and 0 bases at J, with 9 bases in the middle. Germline V gene lookup returns CDR1 SGHNT and CDR2 YENEEA. In nucleotides, the CDR3 is TGTGCCAGCAGCTTCCTGGGAGTCTCTGGGGCCAACGTCCTGACTTTC. It is translated as CASSFLGVSGANVLTF.